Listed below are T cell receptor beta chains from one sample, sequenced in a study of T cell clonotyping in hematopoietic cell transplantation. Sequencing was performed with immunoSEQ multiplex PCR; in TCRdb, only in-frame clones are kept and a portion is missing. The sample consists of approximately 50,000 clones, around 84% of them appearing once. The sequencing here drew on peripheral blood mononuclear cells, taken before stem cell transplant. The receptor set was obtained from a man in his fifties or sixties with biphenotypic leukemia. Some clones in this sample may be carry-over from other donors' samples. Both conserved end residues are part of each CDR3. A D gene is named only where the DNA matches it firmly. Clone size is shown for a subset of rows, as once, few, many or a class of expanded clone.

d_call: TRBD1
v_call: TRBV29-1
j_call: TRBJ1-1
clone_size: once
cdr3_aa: CSVEGRQGNTEAFF
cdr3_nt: TGCAGCGTTGAAGGTAGACAGGGGAACACTGAAGCTTTCTTT

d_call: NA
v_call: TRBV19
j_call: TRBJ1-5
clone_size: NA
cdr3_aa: CASSPRALNQPQHF
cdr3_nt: TGTGCCAGTAGTCCCCGGGCCTTGAATCAGCCCCAGCATTTT

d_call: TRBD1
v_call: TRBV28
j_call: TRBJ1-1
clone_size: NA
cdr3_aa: CASSSGTRGTEAFF
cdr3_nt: TGTGCCAGCAGTTCCGGGACCAGGGGGACTGAAGCTTTCTTT

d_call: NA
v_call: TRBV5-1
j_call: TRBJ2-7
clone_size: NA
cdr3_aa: CASSEGYYEQYF
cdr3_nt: TGCGCCAGCAGCGAGGGGTACTACGAGCAGTACTTC

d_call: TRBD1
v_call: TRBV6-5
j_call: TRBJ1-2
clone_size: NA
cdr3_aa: CASSRDSGYGYTF
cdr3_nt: TGTGCCAGCAGTCGGGACAGTGGCTATGGCTACACCTTC

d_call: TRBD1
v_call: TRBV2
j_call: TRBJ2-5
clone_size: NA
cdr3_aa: CATSDRVVQETQYF
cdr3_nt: TGTGCCACCTCGGACAGGGTGGTTCAAGAGACCCAGTACTTC

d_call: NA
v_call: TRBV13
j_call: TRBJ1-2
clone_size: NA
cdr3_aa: CASSLGGRATNYGYTF
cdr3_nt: TGTGCCAGCAGCTTAGGCGGAAGGGCCACTAACTATGGCTACACCTTC

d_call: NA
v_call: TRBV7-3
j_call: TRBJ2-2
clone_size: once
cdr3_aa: CASSLGGLNTGELFF
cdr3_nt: TGTGCCAGCAGCTTGGGGGGCCTCAACACCGGGGAGCTGTTTTTT

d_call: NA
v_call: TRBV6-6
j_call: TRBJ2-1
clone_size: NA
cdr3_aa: CASTPGYNEQFF
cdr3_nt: TGTGCCAGCACCCCTGGGTACAATGAGCAGTTCTTC

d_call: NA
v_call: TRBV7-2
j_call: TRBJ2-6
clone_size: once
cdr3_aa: CASSLRRTSGANVLTF
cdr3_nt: TGTGCCAGCAGCTTAAGACGGACCTCTGGGGCCAACGTCCTGACTTTC

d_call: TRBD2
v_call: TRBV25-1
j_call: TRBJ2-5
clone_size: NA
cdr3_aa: CASSVAGDGQETQYF
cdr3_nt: TGTGCCAGCAGTGTGGCGGGAGATGGGCAAGAGACCCAGTACTTC

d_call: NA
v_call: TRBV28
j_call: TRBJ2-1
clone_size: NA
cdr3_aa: CASSSGVQYNEQFF
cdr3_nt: TGTGCCAGCAGTTCGGGGGTCCAATACAATGAGCAGTTCTTC

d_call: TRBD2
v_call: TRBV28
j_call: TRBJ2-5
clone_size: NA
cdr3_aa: CASSIERTSVQETQYF
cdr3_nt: TGTGCCAGCAGTATCGAGAGGACTAGCGTCCAAGAGACCCAGTACTTC

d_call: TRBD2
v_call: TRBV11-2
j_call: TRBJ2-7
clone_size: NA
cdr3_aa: CASSQTSGSMEQYF
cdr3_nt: TGTGCCAGCAGTCAGACTAGCGGGAGCATGGAGCAGTACTTC

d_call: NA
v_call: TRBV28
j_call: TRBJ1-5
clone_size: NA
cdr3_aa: CASSLWAPESNQPQHF
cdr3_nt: TGTGCCAGCAGTTTATGGGCCCCCGAGAGCAATCAGCCCCAGCATTTT

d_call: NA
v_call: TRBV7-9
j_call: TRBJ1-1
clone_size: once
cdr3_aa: CASSQEIRAFF
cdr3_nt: TGTGCCAGCAGCCAAGAGATTAGGGCTTTCTTT